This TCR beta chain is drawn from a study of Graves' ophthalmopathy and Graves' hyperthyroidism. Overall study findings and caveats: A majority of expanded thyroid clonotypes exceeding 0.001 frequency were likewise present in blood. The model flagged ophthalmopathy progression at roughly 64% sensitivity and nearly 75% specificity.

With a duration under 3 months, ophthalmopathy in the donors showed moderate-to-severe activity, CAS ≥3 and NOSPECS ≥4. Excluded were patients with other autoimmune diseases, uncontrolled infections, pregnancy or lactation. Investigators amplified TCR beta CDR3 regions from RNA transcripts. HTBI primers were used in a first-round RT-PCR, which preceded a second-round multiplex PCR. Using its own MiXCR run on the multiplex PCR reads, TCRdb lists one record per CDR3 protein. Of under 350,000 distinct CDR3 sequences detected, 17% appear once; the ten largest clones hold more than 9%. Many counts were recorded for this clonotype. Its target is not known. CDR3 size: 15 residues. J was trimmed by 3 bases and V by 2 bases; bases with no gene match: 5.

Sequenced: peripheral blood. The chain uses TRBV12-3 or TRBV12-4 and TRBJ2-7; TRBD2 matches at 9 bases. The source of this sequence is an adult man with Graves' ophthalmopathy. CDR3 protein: CASSLSAGGIYEQYF. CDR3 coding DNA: TGTGCCAGCAGTTTATCAGCGGGAGGTATCTACGAGCAGTACTTC.